Listed here are 28 T cell receptor beta chains from one sample, sequenced in a study of T cell responses to AZD1222 COVID-19 vaccine. Using immunoSEQ multiplex PCR, the repertoire was profiled, and TCRdb retains in-frame clones only, with some absent. The sample shows 140,000 to 150,000 clones, more than 75% of them seen only once. The sequencing here drew on peripheral blood, taken on day 0 of AZD1222 vaccination. All receptors come from an adult in good health.

This clone was observed a single time. The chain carries TRBV6-2 or TRBV6-3 and TRBJ2-7; D gene unclear. Germline lookup yields CDR1 MNHEY and CDR2 SVGEGT. This CDR3 is 14 amino acids long. The V gene lost 2 bases and the J gene lost 2 bases, with 10 bases spanning the gap. This CDR3 is CASSYSDRAYEQYF. Here the CDR3 DNA reads TGTGCCAGCAGTTACAGTGACCGAGCCTACGAGCAGTACTTC.

The chain carries TRBV7-9 and TRBJ1-1, with 7 bases fitting TRBD1. J lost 5 bases, V lost 5 bases, and 11 bases had no gene match. CDR1 and CDR2 from the germline V gene are SEHNR and FQNEAQ (reference sequence). The length of the CDR3 is 15 residues. For the CDR3, the DNA is TGTGCCAGCAGCGCAGACAGGGTAGGTTGGACTGAAGCTTTCTTT. Translation gives CASSADRVGWTEAFF.

The chain links TRBV27 to TRBJ2-7; D possibly matches TRBD1 or TRBD2 (5 bases each). Between the trimmed V and J ends, which lost 2 bases and 12 bases, there was a span of 17 bases. CDR3 size: 13 residues. Germline values: CDR1 MNHEY, CDR2 SMNVEV (reference sequence). The CDR3 sequence is CASSLGGFTGWYF. CDR3 nucleotides: TGTGCCAGCAGTTTAGGAGGTTTTACAGGTTGGTACTTC.

V is TRBV7-2 and J is TRBJ2-3; D is uncertain. Germline CDR1 reads SGHTA; CDR2 reads FQGNSA. CDR3 size: 13 residues. Deletions cut 8 bases from V and 0 bases from J, with 9 bases between. CDR3 DNA sequence: TGTGCCAGCCAAGGAGCCAGCACAGATACGCAGTATTTT. It translates to CASQGASTDTQYF.

The rearrangement links TRBV5-1 to TRBJ1-2; 8 positions match TRBD1. V was pared by 4 bases and J by 5 bases, with 4 bases of the junction left unmatched. Germline-derived CDR1 and CDR2 are SGHRS and YFSETQ. CDR3 size: 13 residues. The DNA for the CDR3 is TGCGCCAGCAGCCCGGGACAGGAGTATGGCTACACCTTC. Residues: CASSPGQEYGYTF.

This clone has only a few counts. The chain employs TRBV3-1 (or the pseudogene TRBV3-2) and TRBJ2-5, with D possibly TRBD2 on 5 matching bases. Trimming removed 5 bases at V and 5 bases at J, with 18 bases between. The CDR3 totals 15 residues. The germline CDR1 and CDR2 sequences are LGHDT and YNNKEL (reference sequence). The CDR3 is CASSNRRGQQETQYF. CDR3 sequence (DNA): TGTGCCAGCAGCAATAGACGGGGTCAGCAGGAGACCCAGTACTTC.

This chain links TRBV16 with TRBJ2-1, with 11 bases identical to TRBD2. The germline CDR1 and CDR2 sequences are KGHSY and FQNENV. CDR3 length equals 15 residues. V trimming: 2 bases; J trimming: 7 bases; junction bases outside the gene matches: 4. The CDR3 loop reads CASSQGLAGGNEQFF. CDR3 DNA: TGTGCCAGCAGCCAAGGATTAGCGGGGGGGAATGAGCAGTTCTTC.

This chain links TRBV7-9 with TRBJ1-1, with D perhaps TRBD1 (6 bases). This CDR3 comprises 14 residues. With 3 bases removed from V and 11 bases from J, the gap between germline ends came to 19 bases. Germline V CDR1 and CDR2: SEHNR, FQNEAQ (reference sequence). This CDR3 reads CASSLGHGAGGAFF. In DNA form, the CDR3 reads TGTGCCAGCAGCTTGGGACATGGCGCCGGGGGTGCTTTCTTT.

The chain carries TRBV4-2 and TRBJ2-1; D is unclear. The V end lost 0 bases, the J end lost 4 bases, and 10 bases lay between the germline ends. The CDR3 consists of 15 residues. Germline-derived CDR1 and CDR2 are LGHNA and YNFKEQ. The CDR3 is CASSQEDADYNEQFF. DNA of the CDR3: TGTGCCAGCAGCCAAGAGGACGCCGATTACAATGAGCAGTTCTTC.

The rearrangement uses TRBV9 and TRBJ2-7; TRBD2 might be the D (6 bases). CDR3 length equals 15 residues. Per the germline V gene, CDR1 is SGDLS and CDR2 is YYNGEE. The V end lost 2 bases, the J end lost 0 bases, and 12 bases lay between the germline ends. CDR3: CASSVTGDPSYEQYF. In DNA form, the CDR3 reads TGTGCCAGCAGCGTGACGGGAGACCCCTCCTACGAGCAGTACTTC.

V is TRBV7-9 and J is TRBJ2-1; TRBD2 agrees at 8 bases. CDR1 and CDR2 (germline): SEHNR, FQNEAQ (reference sequence). V shed 1 base, J shed 15 bases, and the junction held 2 bases outside the gene matches. The CDR3 extends over 11 amino acids. CDR3 in amino acids: CASSLESGGFF. The CDR3 DNA is TGTGCCAGCAGCTTAGAAAGCGGGGGGTTCTTC.

This clone was counted once. The chain uses TRBV6-1 and TRBJ1-2; tentative D call: TRBD1 (6 bases). This CDR3 is 16 amino acids long. V lost 0 bases and J lost 6, with 17 bases in between. CDR1 MNHNS and CDR2 SASEGT come from the germline V gene. CDR3 nucleotide sequence: TGTGCCAGCAGTGAAGCGGGACAACGGGCGTTAAATGGCTACACCTTC. As protein: CASSEAGQRALNGYTF.

The gene calls are TRBV13 and TRBJ2-1; 8 bases are shared with TRBD1. The CDR3 sequence is 15 residues long. V lost 5 bases and J lost 5; bases outside the gene matches: 8. CDR1 PRHDT and CDR2 FYEKMQ come from the germline V gene (reference sequence). The DNA of the CDR3 is TGTGCCAGCAGCCCCCCCACAGGGGGTAACAATGAGCAGTTCTTC. Residues: CASSPPTGGNNEQFF. Looking up the rest from reference TRBV13 and TRBJ2-1 gives the full variable domain: AAGVIQSPRHLIKEKRETATLKCYPIPRHDTVYWYQQGPGQDPQFLISFYEKMQSDKGSIPDRFSAQQFSDYHSELNMSSLELGDSALYFCASSPPTGGNNEQFFGPGTRLTVL.

The CDR3 nucleotides are TGTGCCAGCATGACGGGCAGGAGGACCGGGGAGCTGTTTTTT. Protein sequence: CASMTGRRTGELFF. V usage is TRBV6-5 and J usage is TRBJ2-2, with D possibly TRBD2 on 5 matching bases. CDR3 length: 14 amino acids. V was pared by 7 bases and J by 5 bases, with 14 bases between. Germline loops: CDR1 MNHEY, CDR2 SVGAGI.

This clone has just a few counts. V usage is TRBV10-3 and J usage is TRBJ1-6; maybe TRBD1 (5 bases). This CDR3 has 14 residues. CDR1 and CDR2 (germline): ENHRY, SYGVKD. Between the trimmed V and J ends, which lost 6 bases and 7 bases, there was a span of 13 bases. CDR3 nucleotide sequence: TGTGCCATCAGGGACACGCAATCGAATTCACCCCTCCACTTT. This translates into CAIRDTQSNSPLHF.

J is TRBJ1-2 and V is TRBV5-1, with TRBD1 as a possible D gene (6 bases). The germline gives CDR1 SGHRS, CDR2 YFSETQ. V lost 3 bases and J 5 bases, leaving 14 bases between the germline ends. The CDR3 has 14 residues. The chain's CDR3 is CASSSETGPYGYTF. In DNA form, the CDR3 reads TGCGCCAGCAGCTCGGAGACAGGACCATATGGCTACACCTTC.

The chain carries TRBV4-2 and TRBJ1-2, with no clear D. Trimming cost V 1 base and J 4 bases, with 10 bases left between them. Germline values: CDR1 LGHNA, CDR2 YNFKEQ. This CDR3 spans 14 amino acids. This CDR3 reads CASSQAIGRYGYTF. CDR3 nucleotide sequence: TGTGCCAGCAGCCAAGCCATAGGCCGCTATGGCTACACCTTC.

CDR3 DNA: TGTGCCAGCAGCCAAGATGCCCGACAGGGAGGCTATGGCTACACCTTC. This translates into CASSQDARQGGYGYTF. The V and J genes are TRBV4-2 and TRBJ1-2, with 7 bases lining up with TRBD1. The CDR3 length is 16 residues. The V segment lost 0 bases and the J segment 4 bases; nucleotides outside the gene matches: 8. Germline lookup yields CDR1 LGHNA and CDR2 YNFKEQ.

The sample holds one count of this clone. For the CDR3, the DNA is TGTGCCAGCAGCTTAGGGGAGGTGGACTATGGCTACACCTTC. Protein: CASSLGEVDYGYTF. The V gene is TRBV11-2, the J gene TRBJ1-2, with D hard to call. The CDR3 runs 14 residues. CDR1 is SGHAT, CDR2 FQNNGV, per germline. Trimming removed 1 base from V and 3 bases from J, with 9 bases in between.

CDR3 protein: CASTPRGETQYF. DNA of the CDR3: TGTGCCAGCACCCCCCGCGGGGAGACCCAGTACTTC. The chain recombines TRBV2 with TRBJ2-5; a weak D match, TRBD2 (5 bases). The germline CDR1 and CDR2 sequences are SNHLY and FYNNEI. V gave up 7 bases and J gave up 5 bases, with 11 bases separating them. This CDR3 is built from 12 residues.

The V and J genes are TRBV4-1 and TRBJ2-7; TRBD2 agrees at 11 bases. The CDR3 extends over 15 amino acids. After removal of 2 bases from V and 2 bases from J, the junction contained 2 bases not matched to a gene. Germline CDR1 reads MGHRA; CDR2 reads YSYEKL. CDR3 sequence (DNA): TGCGCCAGCAGCCAACCGACTAGCGGGGCCTACGAGCAGTACTTC. Translation gives CASSQPTSGAYEQYF.

V is TRBV6-5 and J is TRBJ1-4; 8 bases match TRBD1. V gave up 6 bases and J gave up 8 bases; unmatched junction bases: 11. There are 15 residues in the CDR3. Germline V CDR1 and CDR2: MNHEY, SVGAGI. The CDR3 region has the DNA TGTGCCAGCAGGACCGGACAGGGAAATATAGAAAAACTGTTTTTT. Translating gives CASRTGQGNIEKLFF.

The CDR3 loop is CASSYRSHNEQFF. The CDR3 DNA is TGTGCCAGCAGTTATAGGAGCCACAATGAGCAGTTCTTC. The chain carries TRBV6-5 and TRBJ2-1; D not resolved. This CDR3 contains 13 residues. Trimming took 3 bases from V and 5 from J, leaving 8 bases between them. Germline CDR1 is MNHEY and CDR2 is SVGAGI.

This clone was detected only once. The chain has TRBV23-1 and TRBJ2-7; D not certain. TRBV23-1 is labeled an ORF, and its function is uncertain. Trimming took off 0 bases at V and 2 bases at J, with 14 bases between the two ends. CDR3 length: 16 amino acids. CDR3: CASSQSKVERTYEQYF. In nucleotides, the CDR3 is TGCGCCAGCAGTCAATCGAAAGTTGAGAGGACCTACGAGCAGTACTTC.

The rearrangement uses TRBV18 and TRBJ2-3, with 8 bases lining up with TRBD2. The CDR3 loop spans 15 amino acids. J lost 7 bases, V lost 3 bases, and 9 bases had no gene match. From germline, CDR1 is KGHSH and CDR2 LQKENI. The CDR3 coding sequence is TGTGCCAGCTCACCCTTCGCGGGGGGAGATCATACGCAGTATTTT. Protein: CASSPFAGGDHTQYF.

The V call is TRBV6-1, the J call TRBJ2-4; TRBD1 is a possible D gene (5 bases). V was cut by 1 base and J by 4 bases, with 11 bases left in between. The germline V gene has CDR1 MNHNS and CDR2 SASEGT. The CDR3 loop spans 15 amino acids. This CDR3 reads CASSEEWGPKNIQYF. Written as DNA, the CDR3 is TGTGCCAGCAGTGAAGAGTGGGGCCCTAAAAACATTCAGTACTTC.

The chain combines TRBV2 with TRBJ1-1, with D maybe TRBD1 (5 bases). Germline V gene data show CDR1 as SNHLY and CDR2 as FYNNEI. The CDR3 is made up of 11 amino acids. Trimming took 5 bases from V and 5 from J, leaving 6 bases between them. DNA of the CDR3: TGTGCCAGCAGTCGGGGGACTGAAGCTTTCTTT. Its translation: CASSRGTEAFF.

The chain couples TRBV7-6 to TRBJ2-1; 7 nucleotides match TRBD1. Germline loops: CDR1 SGHVS, CDR2 FNYEAQ. This CDR3 region has 14 residues. Losses at the gene ends were 5 bases for V and 6 bases for J; bases not matched to a gene: 7. The CDR3 loop is CASSPLSGGNEQFF. As DNA, the CDR3 is TGTGCCAGCAGCCCCTTATCAGGGGGCAATGAGCAGTTCTTC.